Listed below are T cell receptor beta chains from one sample, sequenced in a study of blood T cell repertoires in COVID-19. TCRdb's copy holds only in-frame clones and misses some; the assay was immunoSEQ multiplex PCR. The data show about 220,000 clones, around 84% seen once. The sequencing sample was made of peripheral blood. The receptors originated from a young man with active or convalescent COVID-19. The CDR3 runs from the conserved cysteine through the conserved F or W. D genes are given only for firm matches. The size of a clone is reported for some rows only, either as once, few or many, or as a class for expanded clones.

v_call,j_call,clone_size,d_call,cdr3_nt,cdr3_aa
TRBV14,TRBJ2-7,NA,TRBD2,TGTGCCAGCAGCGCCTTTGGCGGGGGGGCTCGCGAGCAGTACTTC,CASSAFGGGAREQYF
TRBV19,TRBJ2-1,NA,TRBD2,TGTGCCAGTACATGGGGCGGGAGGGCCCTTAGGGATGAGCAGTTCTTC,CASTWGGRALRDEQFF
TRBV27,TRBJ1-5,NA,TRBD1,TGTGCCAGCAGACCTGGGACAGGGGGCTACACAAATCAGCCCCAGCATTTT,CASRPGTGGYTNQPQHF
TRBV11-2,TRBJ1-1,NA,NA,TGTGCCAGCAGCTTAGCCCCCTCGACAGTCACTGAAGCTTTCTTT,CASSLAPSTVTEAFF
TRBV12-3/TRBV12-4,TRBJ1-2,NA,NA,TGTGCCAGCAGTTTGGGGGGGGGCTATGGCTACACCTTC,CASSLGGGYGYTF
TRBV3-1/TRBV3-2,TRBJ1-1,NA,TRBD1,TGTGCCAGCGGGGGGACAGGAAGGGGCACTGAAGCTTTCTTT,CASGGTGRGTEAFF
TRBV28,TRBJ2-4,NA,TRBD1,TGTGCCAGCAGCGAACCGGGACAGGGAAACATTCAGTACTTC,CASSEPGQGNIQYF
TRBV20-1,TRBJ1-2,NA,NA,TGCAGTGAGGGGAATGGCTACACCTTC,CSEGNGYTF
TRBV7-9,TRBJ1-2,NA,NA,TGTGCCAGCAGCTTATCAGGGCTAGGGGGCTACACCTTC,CASSLSGLGGYTF
TRBV5-8,TRBJ2-3,NA,NA,TGTGCCAGCAGCTCGGGGGCTAGCGGATCCACAGATACGCAGTATTTT,CASSSGASGSTDTQYF
TRBV28,TRBJ1-1,once,TRBD1,TGTGCCAGCAGTCTGACAGGGAGTGGGACTGAAGCTTTCTTT,CASSLTGSGTEAFF
TRBV7-9,TRBJ1-1,NA,NA,TGTGCCAGCAGCTTTTTGGTAGAGGCTTTCTTT,CASSFLVEAFF
TRBV11-2,TRBJ1-1,NA,TRBD1,TGTGCCAGCAGCCCTTTACAGGGGGAGACGTTGGAAGCTTTCTTT,CASSPLQGETLEAFF
TRBV6-5,TRBJ1-5,NA,NA,TGTGCCAGCATCCCCCGCGGGGGCGAGCAGCCCCAGCATTTT,CASIPRGGEQPQHF
TRBV28,TRBJ1-2,few,TRBD1,TGTGCCAGCAGTTTATATCGGACAGGGGGCAATGGCTACACCTTC,CASSLYRTGGNGYTF
TRBV7-2,TRBJ2-3,NA,NA,TGTGCCAGCAGCCTACCGGGATATACGCAGTATTTT,CASSLPGYTQYF
TRBV3-1/TRBV3-2,TRBJ1-2,NA,NA,TGTGCCAGCAGCCAAGAGCCTCTCCCAGGATTAGATGGCTACACCTTC,CASSQEPLPGLDGYTF
TRBV19,TRBJ1-5,NA,NA,TGTGCCAGTAGTATTGGAGAAAATCAGCCCCAGCATTTT,CASSIGENQPQHF
TRBV13,TRBJ2-7,NA,NA,TGTGCCAGCAGCTTATATAGCTACGAGCAGTACTTC,CASSLYSYEQYF
TRBV7-2,TRBJ2-7,NA,NA,TGTGCCAGCAGCAAAGACAGGACCTACGAGCAGTACTTC,CASSKDRTYEQYF
TRBV3-1/TRBV3-2,TRBJ2-3,NA,TRBD1,TGTGCCAGCAGCCCCCGGGACAGGAACACAGATACGCAGTATTTT,CASSPRDRNTDTQYF
TRBV5-6,TRBJ2-5,NA,TRBD2,TGTGCCAGCAGCTTGCCTAGCGGGGACGGGGCCCAGTACTTC,CASSLPSGDGAQYF
TRBV28,TRBJ2-3,few,NA,TGTGCCAGCAGTTTACGGGGGGCGGTTAGGGATACGCAGTATTTT,CASSLRGAVRDTQYF
TRBV28,TRBJ1-1,few,NA,TGTGCCAGCAGTCCCCTAGATCCGACGGGGGTCACTGAAGCTTTCTTT,CASSPLDPTGVTEAFF
TRBV3-1/TRBV3-2,TRBJ2-1,NA,TRBD2,TGTGCCAGCAGCCAAGTTGATGAGCAGGTTGGGGGGAAGACTAGCGGTAACAATGAGCAGTTCTTC,CASSQVDEQVGGKTSGNNEQFF
TRBV2,TRBJ1-6,NA,TRBD1,TGTGCCAGCAGGACACAGGGGAACGTTATGGGTTCACCCCTCCACTTT,CASRTQGNVMGSPLHF
TRBV6-1,TRBJ1-2,once,TRBD1,TGTGCCAGCAGTGAAATGGGGACAGCTTCCTATGGCTACACCTTC,CASSEMGTASYGYTF
TRBV30,TRBJ2-1,NA,NA,TGTGCCTGGGGACAACTAAGCCTCAATGAGCAGTTCTTC,CAWGQLSLNEQFF
TRBV5-4,TRBJ2-7,many,TRBD1,TGTGCCAGCAGCTTGGGACAGGGGACAGTAGACGAGCAGTACTTC,CASSLGQGTVDEQYF
TRBV19,TRBJ2-5,NA,TRBD1,TGTGCCAGTACCCCGGCAGGGGGAAAGACCCAGTACTTC,CASTPAGGKTQYF
TRBV18,TRBJ1-2,NA,NA,TGTGCCAGCTCACCGGGGGCAGGGCGGTCGGATGGCTACACCTTC,CASSPGAGRSDGYTF
TRBV2,TRBJ2-5,NA,NA,TGTGCCAGCTCTCAGGGGGGAGAGACCCAGTACTTC,CASSQGGETQYF
TRBV4-1,TRBJ2-7,NA,NA,TGCGCCAGCAGCCAAGATGCAGGCACCGAGCAGTACTTC,CASSQDAGTEQYF
TRBV19,TRBJ1-5,NA,TRBD1,TGTGCCAGTAGTTTCCTACAGGGGAATCAGCCCCAGCATTTT,CASSFLQGNQPQHF
TRBV7-2,TRBJ2-4,NA,TRBD2,TGTGCCAGCAGCTCTGCAACTAGCGGGAGGTTTGTGACCAAAAACATTCAGTACTTC,CASSSATSGRFVTKNIQYF
TRBV27,TRBJ2-7,NA,TRBD1,TGTGCCAGCAGGTTGGGACAGGGTCCTTCCGAGCAGTACTTC,CASRLGQGPSEQYF
TRBV5-6,TRBJ2-2,NA,NA,TGTGCCAGCAGCTTGACAGATCGGCCCGGGGAGCTGTTTTTT,CASSLTDRPGELFF
TRBV7-8,TRBJ1-2,few,NA,TGTGCCAGCAGCTTAGATGTCAGGGGTATCACCTTC,CASSLDVRGITF
TRBV19,TRBJ2-5,once,TRBD2,TGTGCCAGTAGTATGTTTGTGACTAGCGGCATCTACCAAGAGACCCAGTACTTC,CASSMFVTSGIYQETQYF
TRBV7-2,TRBJ2-2,NA,TRBD1,TGTGCCAGCAGCTTACAGGGGGTAAACACCGGGGAGCTGTTTTTT,CASSLQGVNTGELFF
TRBV6-5,TRBJ1-2,NA,NA,TGTGCCAGCAGCGACCGATCCCTTGGCCACGGGGGCTACACCTTC,CASSDRSLGHGGYTF
TRBV25-1,TRBJ1-5,NA,NA,TGTGCCAGCAGAGAGTTATCAGGGGATCAGCCCCAGCATTTT,CASRELSGDQPQHF
TRBV7-2,TRBJ2-5,NA,TRBD2,TGTGCCAGCAGCCAGCTTAAAGGCAGTGCGGGGGGCCGAGGGGAGACCCAGTACTTC,CASSQLKGSAGGRGETQYF
TRBV3-1/TRBV3-2,TRBJ1-5,NA,TRBD1,TGTGCCAGCAGTCCTCCGGGACAGAATCATCAGCCCCAGCATTTT,CASSPPGQNHQPQHF